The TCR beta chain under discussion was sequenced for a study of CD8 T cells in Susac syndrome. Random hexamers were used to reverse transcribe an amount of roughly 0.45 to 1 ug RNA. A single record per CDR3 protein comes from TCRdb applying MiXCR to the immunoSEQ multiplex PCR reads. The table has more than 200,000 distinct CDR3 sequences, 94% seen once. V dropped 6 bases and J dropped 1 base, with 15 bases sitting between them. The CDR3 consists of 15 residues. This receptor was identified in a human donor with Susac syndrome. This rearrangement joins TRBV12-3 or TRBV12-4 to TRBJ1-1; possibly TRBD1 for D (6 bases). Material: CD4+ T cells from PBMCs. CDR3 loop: CASRFLQGGNTEAFF. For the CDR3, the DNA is TGTGCCAGCAGGTTCTTACAGGGAGGGAACACTGAAGCTTTCTTT.